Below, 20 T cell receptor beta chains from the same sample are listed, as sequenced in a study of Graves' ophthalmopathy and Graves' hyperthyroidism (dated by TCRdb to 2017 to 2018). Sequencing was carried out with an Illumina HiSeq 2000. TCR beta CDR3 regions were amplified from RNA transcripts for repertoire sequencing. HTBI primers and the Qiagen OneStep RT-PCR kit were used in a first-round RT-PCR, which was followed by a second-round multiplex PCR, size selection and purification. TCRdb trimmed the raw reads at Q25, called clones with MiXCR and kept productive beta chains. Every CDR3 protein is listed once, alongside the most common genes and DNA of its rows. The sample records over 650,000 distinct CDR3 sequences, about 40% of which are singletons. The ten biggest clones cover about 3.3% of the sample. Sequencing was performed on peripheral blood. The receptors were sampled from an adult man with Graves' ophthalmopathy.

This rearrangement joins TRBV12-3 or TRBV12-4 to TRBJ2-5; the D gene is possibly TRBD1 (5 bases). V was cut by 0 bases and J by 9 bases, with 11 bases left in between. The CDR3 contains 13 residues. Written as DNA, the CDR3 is TGTGCCAGCAGTTTAGCGTCGGCAGGGCCCCAGTACTTC. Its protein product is CASSLASAGPQYF.

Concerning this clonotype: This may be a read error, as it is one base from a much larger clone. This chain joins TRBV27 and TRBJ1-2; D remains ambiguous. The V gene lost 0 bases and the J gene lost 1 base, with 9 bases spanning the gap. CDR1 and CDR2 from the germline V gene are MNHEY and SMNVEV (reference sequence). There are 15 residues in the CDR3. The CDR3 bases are TGTGCCAGCAGTTTATCGACGGGAATTAACTATGGCTACACCTTC. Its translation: CASSLSTGINYGYTF.

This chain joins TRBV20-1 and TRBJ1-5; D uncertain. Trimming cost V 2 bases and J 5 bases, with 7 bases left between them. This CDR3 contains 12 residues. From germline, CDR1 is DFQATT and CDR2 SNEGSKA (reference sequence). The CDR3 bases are TGCAGTGCTAGACGCCAGCATCAGCCCCAGCATTTT. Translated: CSARRQHQPQHF.

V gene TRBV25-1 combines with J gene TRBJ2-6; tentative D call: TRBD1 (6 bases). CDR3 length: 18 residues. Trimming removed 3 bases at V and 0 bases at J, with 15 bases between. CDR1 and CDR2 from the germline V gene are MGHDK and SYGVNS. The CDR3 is CASSDSGQSSSGANVLTF. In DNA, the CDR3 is TGTGCCAGCAGTGACTCAGGACAGAGTTCCTCTGGGGCCAACGTCCTGACTTTC.

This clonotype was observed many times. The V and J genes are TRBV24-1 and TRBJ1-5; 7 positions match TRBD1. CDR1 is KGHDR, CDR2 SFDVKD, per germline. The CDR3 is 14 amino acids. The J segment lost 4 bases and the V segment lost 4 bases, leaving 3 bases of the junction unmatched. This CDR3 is CATSDPGQNQPQHF. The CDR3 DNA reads TGTGCCACCAGTGACCCGGGACAGAATCAGCCCCAGCATTTT.

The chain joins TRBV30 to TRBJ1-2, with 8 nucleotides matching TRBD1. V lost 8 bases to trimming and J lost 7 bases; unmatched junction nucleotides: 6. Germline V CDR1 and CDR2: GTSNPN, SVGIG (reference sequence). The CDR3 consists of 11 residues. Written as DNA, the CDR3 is TGTGCCGGGTATACAGGGGGTGGCTACACCTTC. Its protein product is CAGYTGGGYTF.

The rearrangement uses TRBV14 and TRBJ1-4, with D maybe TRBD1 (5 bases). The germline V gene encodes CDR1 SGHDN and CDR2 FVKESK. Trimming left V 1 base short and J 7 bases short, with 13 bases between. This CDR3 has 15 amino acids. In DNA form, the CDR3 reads TGTGCCAGCAGCCAAGGGGGCAGGGAGAGTGAAAAACTGTTTTTT. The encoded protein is CASSQGGRESEKLFF.

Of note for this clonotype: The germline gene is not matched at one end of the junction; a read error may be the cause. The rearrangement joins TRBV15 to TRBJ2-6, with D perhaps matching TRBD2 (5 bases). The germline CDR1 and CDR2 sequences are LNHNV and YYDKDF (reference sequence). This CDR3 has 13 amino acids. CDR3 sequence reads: CATSRGGGSTEAF. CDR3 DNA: TGTGCCACCAGCAGAGGTGGTGGGAGCACTGAAGCTTTC.

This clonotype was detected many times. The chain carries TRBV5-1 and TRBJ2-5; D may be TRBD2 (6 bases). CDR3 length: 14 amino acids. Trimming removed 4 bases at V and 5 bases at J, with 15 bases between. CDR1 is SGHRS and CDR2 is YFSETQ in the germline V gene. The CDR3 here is CASSPGSLGETQYF. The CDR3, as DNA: TGCGCCAGCAGCCCCGGGAGTCTTGGGGAGACCCAGTACTTC.

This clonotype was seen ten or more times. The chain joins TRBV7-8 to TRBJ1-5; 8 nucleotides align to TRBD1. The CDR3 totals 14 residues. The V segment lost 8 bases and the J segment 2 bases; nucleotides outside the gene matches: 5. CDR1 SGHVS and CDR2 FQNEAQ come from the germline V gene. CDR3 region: CASCQDRGNQPQHF. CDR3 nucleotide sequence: TGTGCCAGCTGTCAGGACAGGGGCAATCAGCCCCAGCATTTT. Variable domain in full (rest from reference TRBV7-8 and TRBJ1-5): GAGVSQSPRYKVAKRGQDVALRCDPISGHVSLFWYQQALGQGPEFLTYFQNEAQLDKSGLPSDRFFAERPEGSVSTLKIQRTQQEDSAVYLCASCQDRGNQPQHFGDGTRLSIL.

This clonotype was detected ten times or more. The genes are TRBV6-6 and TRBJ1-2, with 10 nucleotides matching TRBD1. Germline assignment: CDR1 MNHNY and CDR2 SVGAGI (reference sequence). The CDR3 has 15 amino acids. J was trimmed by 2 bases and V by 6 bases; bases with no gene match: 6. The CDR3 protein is CASSSRDRGNYGYTF. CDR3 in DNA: TGTGCCAGCAGCAGCCGGGACAGGGGAAACTATGGCTACACCTTC.

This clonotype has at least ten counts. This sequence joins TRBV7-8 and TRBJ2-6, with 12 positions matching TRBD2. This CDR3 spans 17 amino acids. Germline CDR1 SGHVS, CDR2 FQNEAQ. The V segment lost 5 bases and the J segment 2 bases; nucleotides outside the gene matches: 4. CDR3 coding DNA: TGTGCCAGCAGCCCCGCTAGCGGGGGGGCTGGGGCCAACGTCCTGACTTTC. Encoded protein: CASSPASGGAGANVLTF.

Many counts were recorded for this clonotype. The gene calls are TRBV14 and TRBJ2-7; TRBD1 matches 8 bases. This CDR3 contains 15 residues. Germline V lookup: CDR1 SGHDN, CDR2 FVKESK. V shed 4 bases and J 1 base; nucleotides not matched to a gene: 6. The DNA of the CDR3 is TGTGCCAGCAGCCCCATCGGGACAGGTTCCTACGAGCAGTACTTC. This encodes CASSPIGTGSYEQYF. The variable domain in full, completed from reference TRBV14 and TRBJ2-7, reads EAGVTQFPSHSVIEKGQTVTLRCDPISGHDNLYWYRRVMGKEIKFLLHFVKESKQDESGMPNNRFLAERTGGTYSTLKVQPAELEDSGVYFCASSPIGTGSYEQYFGPGTRLTVT.

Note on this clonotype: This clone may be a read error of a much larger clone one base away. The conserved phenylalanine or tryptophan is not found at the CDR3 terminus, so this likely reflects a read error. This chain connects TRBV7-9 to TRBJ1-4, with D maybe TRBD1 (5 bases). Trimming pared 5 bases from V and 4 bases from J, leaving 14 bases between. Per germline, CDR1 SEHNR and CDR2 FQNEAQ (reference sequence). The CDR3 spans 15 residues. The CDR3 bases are TGTGCCAGCAGCCCCGGTGACAGCCTTAATGAAAAACTGTTTTTG. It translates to CASSPGDSLNEKLFL.

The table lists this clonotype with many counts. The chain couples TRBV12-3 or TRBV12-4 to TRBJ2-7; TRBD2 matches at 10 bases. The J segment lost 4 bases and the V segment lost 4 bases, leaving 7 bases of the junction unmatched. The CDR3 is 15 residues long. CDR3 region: CASSSERGGDYEQYF. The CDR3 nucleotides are TGTGCCAGCAGTTCCGAGCGGGGGGGCGATTACGAGCAGTACTTC.

CDR3 in amino acids: CASSWTGSGREQYF. CDR3 in DNA: TGTGCCAGCAGCTGGACAGGGTCCGGGCGCGAGCAGTACTTC. The chain employs TRBV5-4 and TRBJ2-7, with 8 bases fitting TRBD1. CDR1 SGHNT and CDR2 YYREEE come from the germline V gene (reference sequence). V was clipped by 3 bases and J by 6 bases; unmatched bases: 8. The CDR3 has 14 amino acids.

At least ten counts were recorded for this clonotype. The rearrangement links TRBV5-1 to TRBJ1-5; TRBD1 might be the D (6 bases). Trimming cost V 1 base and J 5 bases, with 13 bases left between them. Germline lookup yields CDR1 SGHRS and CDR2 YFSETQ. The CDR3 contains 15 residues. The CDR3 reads CASSLLSGADQPQHF. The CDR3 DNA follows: TGCGCCAGCAGCTTGTTATCAGGGGCGGATCAGCCCCAGCATTTT.

In nucleotides, the CDR3 is TGTGCCACCAGCCTGGGAGATACGCAGTATTTT. This codes for CATSLGDTQYF. This chain connects TRBV15 to TRBJ2-3; D ambiguous. Germline V lookup: CDR1 LNHNV, CDR2 YYDKDF (reference sequence). CDR3 length: 11 amino acids. Trimming removed 5 bases from V and 5 bases from J, with 5 bases in between.

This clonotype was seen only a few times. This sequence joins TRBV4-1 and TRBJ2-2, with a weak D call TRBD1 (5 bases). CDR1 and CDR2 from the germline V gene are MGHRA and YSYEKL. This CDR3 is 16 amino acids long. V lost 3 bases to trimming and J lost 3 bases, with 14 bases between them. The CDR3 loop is CASSHSRVADTGELFF. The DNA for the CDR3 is TGCGCCAGCAGCCATTCCAGGGTGGCGGACACCGGGGAGCTGTTTTTT.

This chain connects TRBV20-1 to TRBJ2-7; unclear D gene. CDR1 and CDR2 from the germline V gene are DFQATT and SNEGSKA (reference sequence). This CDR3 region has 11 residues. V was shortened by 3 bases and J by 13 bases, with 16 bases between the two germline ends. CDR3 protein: CSARTPTAHYF. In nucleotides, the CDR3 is TGCAGTGCTAGGACCCCCACGGCCCACTACTTC.